The 16 T cell receptor beta chains below were found in one sample sequenced in a study of post-analysis software for immune sequencing data. Unique molecular identifiers were present in the TCR beta cDNA libraries. TCRdb called the PCR reads again in MiXCR, with one record for every CDR3 protein. The table shows about 200,000 distinct CDR3 sequences, with 29% occurring only once. No antigen has been assigned to these receptors. Whole-study findings and limits: About 5 TRBV segments were significantly more frequent in patients than in controls. TRBV5-6, TRBV5-1 and TRBV20-1 were among these segments.

Sequencing input: blood. The receptor set was obtained from a girl aged 2-17 years with multiple sclerosis.

There are many counts of this clonotype. This chain connects TRBV11-2 to TRBJ1-1; D not resolved. CDR1 and CDR2 from the germline V gene are SGHAT and FQNNGV. CDR3 length: 15 amino acids. Trimming removed 3 bases at V and 1 base at J, with 12 bases between. The CDR3 region has the DNA TGTGCCAGCAGCTTTATTCCAGACGGGAACACTGAAGCTTTCTTT. Protein sequence: CASSFIPDGNTEAFF.

This clonotype has more than one count but fewer than ten. The chain joins TRBV7-8 to TRBJ1-4; no clear D. This CDR3 spans 13 amino acids. Germline CDR1 is SGHVS and CDR2 is FQNEAQ. V was cut by 2 bases and J by 5 bases, with 6 bases left in between. The CDR3 protein is CASSLNSNEKLFF. CDR3 coding DNA: TGTGCCAGCAGCTTAAATTCGAATGAAAAACTGTTTTTT.

As to this clonotype: A read error may be the cause here, since a much bigger clone is one base away. This chain joins TRBV20-1 and TRBJ1-2; possibly TRBD1 for D (6 bases). The CDR3 runs to 15 residues. V was pared by 1 base and J by 2 bases, with 14 bases between. In germline, CDR1 is DFQATT, CDR2 SNEGSKA (reference sequence). The CDR3 reads CSARGTAGRNYGYTF. The CDR3 nucleotides read TGCAGTGCTAGAGGGACAGCGGGGAGGAACTATGGCTACACCTTC.

The sample holds a few counts of this clonotype. This sequence joins TRBV5-1 and TRBJ1-1; D might be TRBD1 (5 bases). Trimming pared 5 bases from V and 1 base from J, leaving 15 bases between. The CDR3 is made up of 15 amino acids. CDR1 and CDR2 from the germline V gene are SGHRS and YFSETQ. The CDR3 bases are TGCGCCAGCAGAGTAAGTGGAGGGGCGAACACTGAAGCTTTCTTT. Its translation: CASRVSGGANTEAFF.

The sample holds many counts of this clonotype. This chain links TRBV29-1 with TRBJ2-1; weak D call: TRBD2 (7 bases). Trimming removed 5 bases from V and 4 bases from J, with 15 bases in between. Germline V lookup: CDR1 SQVTM, CDR2 ANQGSEA. The CDR3 is 14 amino acids. CDR3 region: CSVRLRGQYNEQFF. The CDR3 DNA follows: TGCAGCGTTAGGTTGCGGGGGCAATACAATGAGCAGTTCTTC.

This clonotype came up a few times. The V and J genes are TRBV11-2 and TRBJ2-5; no reliable D call. V lost 2 bases, J lost 6 bases, and 4 bases lay in between. The CDR3 has 11 residues. Per the germline V gene, CDR1 is SGHAT and CDR2 is FQNNGV. As DNA, the CDR3 is TGTGCCAGCAGCTTAACAAAGACCCAGTACTTC. Translating gives CASSLTKTQYF.

V is TRBV18 and J is TRBJ2-7, with 7 bases matching TRBD2. Germline values: CDR1 KGHSH, CDR2 LQKENI. The V and J ends lost 1 base and 2 bases, in that order; junction bases with no gene match: 2. This CDR3 spans 14 amino acids. CDR3 sequence (DNA): TGTGCCAGCTCACCACTAGCGGGCCCCTACGAGCAGTACTTC. Protein sequence: CASSPLAGPYEQYF.

As to this clonotype: At one end, the junction sequence differs from germline, possibly due to a read error. The rearrangement joins TRBV5-1 to TRBJ1-1; 8 nucleotides align to TRBD1. Germline CDR1 and CDR2: SGHRS and YFSETQ. The CDR3 is 14 amino acids. The CDR3 DNA reads as TGCGCCGGCAGCTTGGACAGGGAAACAACTGAAGCTTTCTTT. Protein product: CAGSLDRETTEAFF.

To note about this clonotype: A single base separates this from a much larger clone, so it may be a read error. The chain combines TRBV15 with TRBJ2-7; D may be TRBD2 (5 bases). The J call may be faulty, since TRBJ2-5 better matches the DNA end. This CDR3 has 14 amino acids. The germline V gene encodes CDR1 LNHNV and CDR2 YYDKDF (reference sequence). CDR3 DNA: TGTGCCGCCAGCAGAGAAACTAGTCAAGAGACCCAGTACTTC. Translation: CAASRETSQETQYF.

The chain employs TRBV5-5 and TRBJ1-5; D is unclear. Germline assignment: CDR1 SGHKS and CDR2 YYEKEE (reference sequence). V shed 0 bases and J shed 4 bases, with 5 bases lying between them. This CDR3 contains 13 residues. The chain's CDR3 is CASSLDRNQPQHF. The CDR3 region has the DNA TGTGCCAGCAGCTTGGACAGAAATCAGCCCCAGCATTTT. The full variable domain, rest sourced from reference TRBV5-5 and TRBJ1-5, is DAGVTQSPTHLIKTRGQQVTLRCSPISGHKSVSWYQQVLGQGPQFIFQYYEKEERGRGNFPDRFSARQFPNYSSELNVNALLLGDSALYLCASSLDRNQPQHFGDGTRLSIL.

This clonotype has a count of ten or more. The genes are TRBV19 and TRBJ1-2; TRBD1 is a possible D gene (5 bases). Trimming shortened V by 5 bases and J by 7 bases, and 14 bases separated the two germline ends. Germline V gene sequence: CDR1 LNHDA, CDR2 SQIVND (reference sequence). This CDR3 comprises 13 residues. The CDR3: CASSPGTVPGYTF. CDR3 nucleotide sequence: TGTGCCAGTAGTCCCGGGACTGTCCCTGGCTACACCTTC.

CDR3 residues: CASSHGSRDTNYGYTF. The CDR3 DNA follows: TGTGCCAGCAGTCATGGGTCCAGGGATACTAACTATGGCTACACCTTC. The genes are TRBV6-6 and TRBJ1-2, with D possibly TRBD1 on 5 matching bases. CDR1 MNHNY and CDR2 SVGAGI come from the germline V gene (reference sequence). V was pared by 5 bases and J by 0 bases, with 16 bases between. This CDR3 region has 16 residues.

This clonotype was seen many times. The chain couples TRBV20-1 to TRBJ2-5; TRBD1 might be the D (6 bases). Between the trimmed V and J ends, which lost 6 bases and 4 bases, there was a span of 18 bases. The germline V gene encodes CDR1 DFQATT and CDR2 SNEGSKA (reference sequence). The CDR3 covers 14 residues. The CDR3 protein is CSAALQGSGETQYF. As DNA, the CDR3 is TGCAGTGCAGCGCTACAGGGATCGGGAGAGACCCAGTACTTC.

This clonotype occurred a few times. This rearrangement joins TRBV5-4 to TRBJ1-2; 7 bases are shared with TRBD1. The CDR3 has 15 residues. V was clipped by 3 bases and J by 7 bases; unmatched bases: 12. Germline V lookup: CDR1 SGHNT, CDR2 YYREEE (reference sequence). In DNA, the CDR3 is TGTGCCAGCAGCTCAACGACAAGGGGGCAAAGTGGCTACACCTTC. Translated: CASSSTTRGQSGYTF. The full variable domain, rest sourced from reference TRBV5-4 and TRBJ1-2, is ETGVTQSPTHLIKTRGQQVTLRCSSQSGHNTVSWYQQALGQGPQFIFQYYREEENGRGNFPPRFSGLQFPNYSSELNVNALELDDSALYLCASSSTTRGQSGYTFGSGTRLTVV.

This clonotype has only a few counts. The rearrangement links TRBV2 to TRBJ1-1, with 11 bases identical to TRBD1. The CDR3 totals 18 residues. Germline V CDR1 and CDR2: SNHLY, FYNNEI. Trimming took 3 bases from V and 0 from J; bases not matched to a gene: 9. CDR3 coding DNA: TGTGCCAGCAGTGACCGGGGACAGGGGGGATCGGTGAACACTGAAGCTTTCTTT. Translating gives CASSDRGQGGSVNTEAFF.

The sample holds a few counts of this clonotype. V usage is TRBV5-6 and J usage is TRBJ1-5; TRBD1 aligns across 7 bases. CDR3 length equals 12 residues. The trim removed 4 bases at V and 10 bases at J, leaving 5 bases unmatched. Germline V lookup: CDR1 SGHDT, CDR2 YYEEEE. The CDR3 loop is CASSPGGRPQHF. Here the CDR3 DNA reads TGTGCCAGCAGCCCAGGGGGGCGACCCCAGCATTTT.